One sample yielded the 10 T cell receptor beta chains listed below, sequenced in a study of PD-1 blockade in classical Hodgkin lymphoma. Sample time point: cycle 4 day 1 (C4D1), after about 6 weeks of nivolumab. Every one of the patients relapsed after autologous stem cell transplantation (brentuximab vedotin exposure was variable). Sequencing used immunoSEQ multiplex PCR; TCRdb keeps in-frame clones, though not all of them. The sample has some 16,000 clones; 80% to 90% are singletons. The sequenced sample was peripheral blood mononuclear cells (PBMCs), obtained before the fourth cycle of nivolumab. Receptors were obtained from a human donor with classical Hodgkin lymphoma.

The J gene is TRBJ1-6, the V gene TRBV25-1, with TRBD1 matching over 9 bases. V shed 1 base, J shed 9 bases, and the junction held 7 bases outside the gene matches. The germline V gene encodes CDR1 MGHDK and CDR2 SYGVNS. This CDR3 region has 16 residues. The CDR3 bases are TGTGCCAGCAGTGAATTCCCAGGACAGGGGATTTCACCCCTCCACTTT. Protein product: CASSEFPGQGISPLHF.

The chain employs TRBV7-9 and TRBJ1-2; 12 nucleotides agree with TRBD1. This CDR3 has 14 residues. Germline loops: CDR1 SEHNR, CDR2 FQNEAQ (reference sequence). The ends lost 8 bases at V and 4 bases at J; junction bases unmatched: 5. CDR3 DNA sequence: TGTGCCAGCGGGCCGGGACAGGGGGCCTATGGCTACACCTTC. This translates into CASGPGQGAYGYTF.

Remarks on this clone: Other DNA sequences within the sample encode an identical CDR3. This chain uses TRBV7-8 with TRBJ2-3, with 13 bases aligning to TRBD2. The CDR3 is made up of 16 amino acids. CDR1 and CDR2 from the germline V gene are SGHVS and FQNEAQ. J was trimmed by 6 bases and V by 3 bases; bases with no gene match: 6. The CDR3 DNA reads as TGTGCCAGCAGCTTCCAGACTAGCGGGGGGCCGGATACGCAGTATTTT. Amino acid sequence: CASSFQTSGGPDTQYF.

The chain is built from TRBV14 and TRBJ2-7; 8 positions agree with TRBD2. The germline gives CDR1 SGHDN, CDR2 FVKESK. The CDR3 extends over 16 amino acids. The ends lost 4 bases at V and 4 bases at J; junction bases unmatched: 12. The CDR3 region is CASSPTGGTSEYEQYF. The CDR3 nucleotides read TGTGCCAGCAGCCCTACCGGCGGGACTAGTGAGTACGAGCAGTACTTC.

The CDR3 protein is CASSQRTGNTEAFF. CDR3 nucleotides: TGCGCCAGCAGCCAAAGGACAGGGAACACTGAAGCTTTCTTT. The V and J genes are TRBV5-1 and TRBJ1-1; TRBD1 matches 7 bases. The CDR3 spans 14 residues. Trimming at V came to 4 bases and at J to 1 base, leaving 4 bases not matched to a gene. The germline CDR1 and CDR2 sequences are SGHRS and YFSETQ. Full variable domain (missing parts from reference TRBV5-1 and TRBJ1-1): KAGVTQTPRYLIKTRGQQVTLSCSPISGHRSVSWYQQTPGQGLQFLFEYFSETQRNKGNFPGRFSGRQFSNSRSEMNVSTLELGDSALYLCASSQRTGNTEAFFGQGTRLTVV.

The gene calls are TRBV4-2 and TRBJ2-3; D not resolved. Germline V gene sequence: CDR1 LGHNA, CDR2 YNFKEQ. Deletions cut 2 bases from V and 2 bases from J, with 8 bases between. The CDR3 length is 14 residues. CDR3 nucleotides: TGTGCCAGCAGCCAATCCGGAGCCACAGATACGCAGTATTTT. Protein: CASSQSGATDTQYF.

This chain uses TRBV5-5 with TRBJ1-2, with D hard to call. V was trimmed by 0 bases and J by 2 bases, leaving 8 bases between them. The CDR3 covers 14 residues. The germline V gene encodes CDR1 SGHKS and CDR2 YYEKEE (reference sequence). The DNA for the CDR3 is TGTGCCAGCAGCTTGGACGCAGCCAACTATGGCTACACCTTC. It is translated as CASSLDAANYGYTF. Full variable domain (outside the CDR3, taken from reference TRBV5-5 and TRBJ1-2): DAGVTQSPTHLIKTRGQQVTLRCSPISGHKSVSWYQQVLGQGPQFIFQYYEKEERGRGNFPDRFSARQFPNYSSELNVNALLLGDSALYLCASSLDAANYGYTFGSGTRLTVV.

V usage is TRBV9 and J usage is TRBJ2-3; no clear D gene. This CDR3 contains 15 residues. V was clipped by 0 bases and J by 0 bases, with 8 bases between them. Germline lookup yields CDR1 SGDLS and CDR2 YYNGEE. CDR3: CASSVEAPSTDTQYF. The CDR3, as DNA: TGTGCCAGCAGCGTAGAGGCCCCTAGCACAGATACGCAGTATTTT. Variable domain in full (rest from reference TRBV9 and TRBJ2-3): DSGVTQTPKHLITATGQRVTLRCSPRSGDLSVYWYQQSLDQGLQFLIQYYNGEERAKGNILERFSAQQFPDLHSELNLSSLELGDSALYFCASSVEAPSTDTQYFGPGTRLTVL.

This chain connects TRBV7-9 to TRBJ2-6; D unresolved. Per the germline V gene, CDR1 is SEHNR and CDR2 is FQNEAQ (reference sequence). Between the trimmed V and J ends, which lost 5 bases and 4 bases, there was a span of 9 bases. This CDR3 is 14 amino acids long. CDR3 sequence (DNA): TGTGCCAGCAGCCGCAGTGGGGGGGCCAACGTCCTGACTTTC. Amino acid sequence: CASSRSGGANVLTF.

The chain recombines TRBV5-1 with TRBJ2-5; 10 nucleotides match TRBD1. The CDR3 sequence is 16 residues long. V shed 4 bases, J shed 5 bases, and the junction held 11 bases outside the gene matches. Germline V gene lookup returns CDR1 SGHRS and CDR2 YFSETQ. The DNA for the CDR3 is TGCGCCAGCAGCCGCGAGACAGGGGGCGTTGTGGAGACCCAGTACTTC. Translation gives CASSRETGGVVETQYF. The full variable domain, rest sourced from reference TRBV5-1 and TRBJ2-5, is KAGVTQTPRYLIKTRGQQVTLSCSPISGHRSVSWYQQTPGQGLQFLFEYFSETQRNKGNFPGRFSGRQFSNSRSEMNVSTLELGDSALYLCASSRETGGVVETQYFGPGTRLLVL.